The 20 T cell receptor beta chains below all came from one sample that was sequenced in a study of T cells in Graves' hyperthyroidism and ophthalmopathy. RNA transcripts provided the source from which TCR beta CDR3 regions were amplified. The study used the HTBI primer set for a first-round RT-PCR of the TCR CDR3. MiXCR was run by TCRdb on the multiplex PCR reads, yielding one entry per CDR3 protein. The table has under 800,000 distinct CDR3 sequences, 14% seen once. Specimen: blood. The receptors were sampled from a woman between 18 and 29 years old with Graves' hyperthyroidism.

This chain uses TRBV30 with TRBJ2-1; TRBD2 is a possible D gene (5 bases). Germline lookup yields CDR1 GTSNPN and CDR2 SVGIG (reference sequence). The CDR3 sequence is 13 residues long. V was cut by 3 bases and J by 8 bases, with 14 bases left in between. This chain's CDR3 is CAWRIYVRDEQFF. As DNA, the CDR3 is TGTGCCTGGAGGATCTACGTGAGGGATGAGCAGTTCTTC.

This clonotype was detected many times. The DNA for the CDR3 is TGTGCCAGCAGTGAACAGCGAAGTAAGAATGAGCAGTTCTTC. It encodes CASSEQRSKNEQFF. The chain links TRBV2 to TRBJ2-1; no reliable D call. This CDR3 spans 14 amino acids. Trimming took off 2 bases at V and 7 bases at J, with 12 bases between the two ends. Looked up from germline, CDR1 is SNHLY and CDR2 is FYNNEI. The entire variable domain, with the rest obtained from reference TRBV2 and TRBJ2-1, is as follows: EPEVTQTPSHQVTQMGQEVILRCVPISNHLYFYWYRQILGQKVEFLVSFYNNEISEKSEIFDDQFSVERPDGSNFTLKIRSTKLEDSAMYFCASSEQRSKNEQFFGPGTRLTVL.

The gene calls are TRBV4-1 and TRBJ2-1; the D is unclear. CDR1 and CDR2 (germline): MGHRA, YSYEKL. Trimming removed 5 bases from V and 9 bases from J, with 17 bases in between. The CDR3 is made up of 14 amino acids. CDR3 DNA sequence: TGCGCCAGCAGCACACTTCCTGGCGCCGGTGAGCAGTTCTTC. The encoded protein is CASSTLPGAGEQFF.

This clonotype was found many times. The chain uses TRBV13 and TRBJ2-1; the D call may be TRBD1 or TRBD2 (5 bases each). The CDR3 runs to 12 residues. Trimming shortened V by 5 bases and J by 10 bases, and 12 bases separated the two germline ends. The germline V gene encodes CDR1 PRHDT and CDR2 FYEKMQ (reference sequence). The CDR3 coding sequence is TGTGCCAGCAGCGGAGGTTGGGGGGAGCAGTTCTTC. Protein product: CASSGGWGEQFF.

Ten or more counts support this clonotype. The J gene is TRBJ1-5, the V gene TRBV6-1; D gene unclear. The V end was cut by 6 bases, the J end by 5 bases, with 23 bases between. The CDR3 is made up of 17 amino acids. Germline assignment: CDR1 MNHNS and CDR2 SASEGT. CDR3 loop: CASSPISSVVLHQPQHF. DNA for the CDR3: TGTGCCAGCAGCCCAATTAGCTCAGTGGTCTTACATCAGCCCCAGCATTTT.

This clonotype appeared many times. The V gene is TRBV3-1, the J gene TRBJ2-7, with TRBD2 identical over 12 bases. Germline values: CDR1 LGHDT, CDR2 YNNKEL (reference sequence). Losses at the gene ends were 1 base for V and 6 bases for J; bases not matched to a gene: 1. CDR3 length equals 14 residues. The CDR3 DNA reads TGTGCCAGCAGCCAAGGACTAGCGGGAGTCGAGCAGTACTTC. It is translated as CASSQGLAGVEQYF.

This clonotype has ten or more counts. V and J are TRBV11-3 and TRBJ2-7; D is unresolved. The CDR3 is made up of 14 amino acids. V was pared by 5 bases and J by 2 bases, with 13 bases between. Germline V gives CDR1 SGHNT, CDR2 YENEEA. CDR3 in DNA: TGTGCCAGCAGCCCCTCTAGTATTCCCTACGAGCAGTACTTC. Protein sequence: CASSPSSIPYEQYF.

This clonotype was found a few times. This chain connects TRBV27 to TRBJ2-5; D possibly matches TRBD1 or TRBD2 (5 bases each). CDR3 length: 16 amino acids. Germline V gene lookup returns CDR1 MNHEY and CDR2 SMNVEV (reference sequence). The V end lost 5 bases, the J end lost 4 bases, and 20 bases lay between the germline ends. The CDR3 region has the DNA TGTGCCAGCAGTCCCTCCTCGGGGCGAACTAGAGAGACCCAGTACTTC. Encoded protein: CASSPSSGRTRETQYF.

This clonotype was counted ten times or more. The CDR3 sequence is CAWSALTGTEQFF. The CDR3 nucleotides read TGTGCCTGGAGTGCTTTGACAGGGACTGAGCAGTTCTTC. V usage is TRBV30 and J usage is TRBJ2-1, with TRBD1 matching over 7 bases. The CDR3 is 13 residues long. CDR1 is GTSNPN and CDR2 is SVGIG in the germline V gene (reference sequence). J lost 9 bases, V lost 1 base, and 6 bases had no gene match.

In this sample, this clonotype turned up many times. V gene TRBV11-1 combines with J gene TRBJ2-4; TRBD2 is a possible D gene (6 bases). Germline V gene data show CDR1 as SGHAT and CDR2 as FQDESV (reference sequence). This CDR3 is built from 14 residues. V shed 3 bases and J shed 8 bases, with 14 bases lying between them. The CDR3 loop is CASSFRDSRDIQYF. The CDR3 region has the DNA TGTGCCAGCAGCTTTCGGGACTCGAGGGACATTCAGTACTTC.

This clonotype was observed a few times. The chain recombines TRBV6-2 or TRBV6-3 with TRBJ2-1; 7 nucleotides line up with TRBD1. The CDR3 contains 15 residues. The V gene's germline CDR1 is MNHEY and CDR2 SVGEGT. The V and J ends lost 4 bases and 8 bases, in that order; junction bases with no gene match: 11. The CDR3 DNA reads TGTGCCAGCAGTTTTCGACAGGGCGGCTTTCATGAGCAGTTCTTC. This gives the protein CASSFRQGGFHEQFF.

As regards this clonotype: A much larger clone lies a single base off, so this may be a read error. The conserved phenylalanine or tryptophan normally closing the CDR3 is absent here, so this likely arose from a read error. The chain links TRBV5-1 to TRBJ2-7; 7 bases align to TRBD1. Germline-derived CDR1 and CDR2 are SGHRS and YFSETQ. J gave up 0 bases and V 2 bases, and 2 bases lay outside the gene matches. The length of the CDR3 is 14 residues. This chain's CDR3 is CASSFRQGSYEQYL. DNA for the CDR3: TGCGCCAGCAGCTTCCGACAGGGCTCCTACGAGCAGTACTTA.

The table lists this clonotype with many counts. The gene calls are TRBV20-1 and TRBJ1-5; perhaps TRBD1 as D (6 bases). Trimming stripped 7 bases from V and 0 bases from J, with 16 bases between. The CDR3 length is 15 residues. Germline V gene lookup returns CDR1 DFQATT and CDR2 SNEGSKA (reference sequence). CDR3 nucleotides: TGCAGTGGAACTGATACAGGGCATAGCAATCAGCCCCAGCATTTT. Its translation is CSGTDTGHSNQPQHF.

The table lists this clonotype with a few counts. J is TRBJ1-6 and V is TRBV12-3 or TRBV12-4; possibly TRBD1 for D (5 bases). CDR3 length: 13 amino acids. Trimming cost V 6 bases and J 7 bases, with 10 bases left between them. The CDR3, as DNA: TGTGCCAGCAGGGGGACTCAAAATTCACCCCTCCACTTT. It specifies CASRGTQNSPLHF.

The CDR3 loop is CASSPTGAQPQHF. The CDR3 DNA reads TGTGCCAGTAGTCCCACAGGGGCCCAGCCCCAGCATTTT. The chain has TRBV19 and TRBJ1-5, with 7 bases matching TRBD1. Germline lookup yields CDR1 LNHDA and CDR2 SQIVND (reference sequence). This CDR3 region has 13 residues. V was pared by 5 bases and J by 7 bases, with 5 bases of the junction left unmatched.

This clonotype was recorded at least ten times. The V call is TRBV2, the J call TRBJ2-1; TRBD2 might be the D (6 bases). V was shortened by 10 bases and J by 1 base, with 11 bases between the two germline ends. The CDR3 has 13 amino acids. Germline V gives CDR1 SNHLY, CDR2 FYNNEI. CDR3 in DNA: TGTGCCATAGGGACTTCATCCTACAATGAGCAGTTCTTC. This encodes CAIGTSSYNEQFF.

J is TRBJ2-4 and V is TRBV29-1, with TRBD1 matching over 9 bases. Germline loops: CDR1 SQVTM, CDR2 ANQGSEA. The J segment lost 9 bases and the V segment lost 8 bases, leaving 11 bases of the junction unmatched. The CDR3 has 13 residues. In DNA form, the CDR3 reads TGCAGCACCTTGGACAGGGGCGAAAGCATTCAGTACTTC. As protein: CSTLDRGESIQYF. Supplemented by reference TRBV29-1 and TRBJ2-4, the full variable domain reads SAVISQKPSRDICQRGTSLTIQCQVDSQVTMMFWYRQQPGQSLTLIATANQGSEATYESGFVIDKFPISRPNLTFSTLTVSNMSPEDSSIYLCSTLDRGESIQYFGAGTRLSVL.

This clonotype was seen many times. The rearrangement uses TRBV28 and TRBJ2-1, with D possibly TRBD2 on 5 matching bases. The germline V gene encodes CDR1 MDHEN and CDR2 SYDVKM. Trimming removed 11 bases from V and 5 bases from J, with 13 bases in between. The CDR3 spans 12 residues. CDR3 coding DNA: TGTGCCTGGCAGGCGAGGGACAATGAGCAGTTCTTC. Translated, it gives CAWQARDNEQFF.

V and J are TRBV27 and TRBJ2-1; 7 nucleotides line up with TRBD1. After removal of 4 bases from V and 7 bases from J, the junction contained 10 bases not matched to a gene. This CDR3 is 15 amino acids long. Germline CDR1 reads MNHEY; CDR2 reads SMNVEV (reference sequence). The CDR3 spells CASSSTGARENEQFF. The CDR3 nucleotides are TGTGCCAGCAGTTCAACAGGGGCCAGGGAAAATGAGCAGTTCTTC.

The chain links TRBV11-3 to TRBJ2-1, with 12 positions matching TRBD2. Trimming at V came to 6 bases and at J to 4 bases, leaving 4 bases not matched to a gene. Germline V gene sequence: CDR1 SGHNT, CDR2 YENEEA. The CDR3 extends over 15 amino acids. The CDR3: CASRWTSGAYNEQFF. CDR3 coding DNA: TGTGCCAGCAGATGGACTAGCGGGGCATACAATGAGCAGTTCTTC.